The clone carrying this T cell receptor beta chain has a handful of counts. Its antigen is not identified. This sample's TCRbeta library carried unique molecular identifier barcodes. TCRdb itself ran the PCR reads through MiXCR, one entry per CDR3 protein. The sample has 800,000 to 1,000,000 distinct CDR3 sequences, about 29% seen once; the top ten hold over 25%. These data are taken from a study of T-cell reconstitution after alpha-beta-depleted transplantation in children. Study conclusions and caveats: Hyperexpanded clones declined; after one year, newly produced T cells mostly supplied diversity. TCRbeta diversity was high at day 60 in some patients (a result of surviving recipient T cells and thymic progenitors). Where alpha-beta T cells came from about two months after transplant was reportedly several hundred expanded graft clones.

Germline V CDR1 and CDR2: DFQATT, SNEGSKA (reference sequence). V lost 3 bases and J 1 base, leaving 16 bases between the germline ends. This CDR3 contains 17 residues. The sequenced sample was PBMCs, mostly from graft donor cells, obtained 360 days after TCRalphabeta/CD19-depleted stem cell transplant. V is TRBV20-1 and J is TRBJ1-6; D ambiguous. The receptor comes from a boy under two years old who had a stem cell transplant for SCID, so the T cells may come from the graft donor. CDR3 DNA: TGCAGTGCTAGCCTCGGCCCCCGAAGGTCCTATAATTCACCCCTCCACTTT. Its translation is CSASLGPRRSYNSPLHF.